This TCR beta chain was identified during a study of multiple sclerosis patients with progressive multifocal leukoencephalopathy. The assay was run at survey level. Data came from immunoSEQ multiplex PCR; TCRdb stores just in-frame clones and leaves some out. Of about 30,000 clones detected, about 90% appear once; the ten largest clones hold 1.3%. Trimming shortened V by 6 bases and J by 5 bases, and 17 bases separated the two germline ends. This CDR3 has 14 amino acids. Specified time point: approximately 11 months of natalizumab therapy. Samples T1 and T2 were drawn at 6 and 12 months of therapy, respectively. This clone was found once.

This clonotype was sampled from a human donor with multiple sclerosis. This specimen consisted of PBMCs, obtained from a patient treated with natalizumab. The chain combines TRBV23-1 with TRBJ2-7; D is possibly TRBD1 (6 bases). Being an ORF, TRBV23-1 has a function that is uncertain. CDR3 residues: CASSPAGDFNEQYF. Written as DNA, the CDR3 is TGCGCCAGCAGCCCCGCAGGGGATTTCAACGAGCAGTACTTC.